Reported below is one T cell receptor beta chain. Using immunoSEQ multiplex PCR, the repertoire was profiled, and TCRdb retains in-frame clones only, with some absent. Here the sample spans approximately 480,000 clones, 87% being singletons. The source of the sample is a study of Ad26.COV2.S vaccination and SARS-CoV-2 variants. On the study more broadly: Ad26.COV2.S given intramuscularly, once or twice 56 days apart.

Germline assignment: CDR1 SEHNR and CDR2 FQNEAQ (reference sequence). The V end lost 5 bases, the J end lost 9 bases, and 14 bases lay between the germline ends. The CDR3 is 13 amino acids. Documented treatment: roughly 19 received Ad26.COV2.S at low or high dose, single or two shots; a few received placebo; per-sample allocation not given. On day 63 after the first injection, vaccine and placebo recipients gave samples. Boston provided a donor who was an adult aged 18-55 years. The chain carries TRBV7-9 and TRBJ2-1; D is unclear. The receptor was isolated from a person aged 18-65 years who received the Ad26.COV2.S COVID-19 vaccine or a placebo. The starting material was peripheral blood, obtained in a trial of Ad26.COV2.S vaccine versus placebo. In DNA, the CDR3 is TGTGCCAGCAGCCCCCTCGCCGGCTCTGAGCAGTTCTTC. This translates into CASSPLAGSEQFF.